This entry is about one TCR beta chain. These data come from a study of OX40 agonist ivuxolimab in advanced cancers. The CDR3 extends over 14 amino acids. Germline V gene data show CDR1 as MDHEN and CDR2 as SYDVKM. The germline V and J ends were trimmed by 5 bases and 5 bases, with 13 bases remaining between them. The data were produced by immunoSEQ multiplex PCR, yet TCRdb's version contains in-frame clones alone and is incomplete. The sample yields over 55,000 clones, roughly nine tenths seen once. This specimen was CD4+ or CD8+ T cells sorted from blood, taken in a trial of the OX40 agonist ivuxolimab. The genes are TRBV28 and TRBJ2-1; unclear D gene. The sequence came from an adult with an advanced solid tumor such as melanoma, head and neck, liver or kidney cancer. The CDR3 spells CASSTPHTHNEQFF. Written as DNA, the CDR3 is TGTGCCAGCAGTACCCCTCACACACACAATGAGCAGTTCTTC.